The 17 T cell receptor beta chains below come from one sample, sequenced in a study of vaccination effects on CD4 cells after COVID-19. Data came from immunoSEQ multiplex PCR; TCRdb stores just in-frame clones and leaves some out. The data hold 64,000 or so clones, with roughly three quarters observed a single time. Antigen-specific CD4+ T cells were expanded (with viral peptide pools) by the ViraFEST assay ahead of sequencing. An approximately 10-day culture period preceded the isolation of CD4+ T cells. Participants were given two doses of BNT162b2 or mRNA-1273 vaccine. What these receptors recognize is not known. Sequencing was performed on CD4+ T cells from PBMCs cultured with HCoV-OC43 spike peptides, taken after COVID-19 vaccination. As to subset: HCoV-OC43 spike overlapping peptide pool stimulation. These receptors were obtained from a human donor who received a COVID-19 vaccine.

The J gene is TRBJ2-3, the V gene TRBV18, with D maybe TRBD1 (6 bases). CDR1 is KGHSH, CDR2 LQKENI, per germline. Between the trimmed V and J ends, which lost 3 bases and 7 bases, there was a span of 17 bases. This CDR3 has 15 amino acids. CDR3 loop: CASSPSTGLGHTQYF. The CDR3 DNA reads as TGTGCCAGCTCACCTAGTACAGGGTTGGGCCATACGCAGTATTTT.

Here the CDR3 reads CASWVPGLPTDTQYF. The CDR3 DNA reads TGTGCCAGCTGGGTACCGGGACTACCCACAGATACGCAGTATTTT. This chain joins TRBV7-9 and TRBJ2-3; 7 bases match TRBD2. With V trimmed by 8 bases and J by 2 bases, 10 bases remained unmatched. The CDR3 totals 15 residues. CDR1 and CDR2 from the germline V gene are SEHNR and FQNEAQ (reference sequence).

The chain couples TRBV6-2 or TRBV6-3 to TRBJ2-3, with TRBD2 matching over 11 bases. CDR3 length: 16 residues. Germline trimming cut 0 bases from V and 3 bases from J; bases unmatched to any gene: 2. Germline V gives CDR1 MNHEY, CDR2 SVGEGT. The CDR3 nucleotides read TGTGCCAGCAGTTACTCCCTAGCGGGGGGAACAGATACGCAGTATTTT. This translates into CASSYSLAGGTDTQYF.

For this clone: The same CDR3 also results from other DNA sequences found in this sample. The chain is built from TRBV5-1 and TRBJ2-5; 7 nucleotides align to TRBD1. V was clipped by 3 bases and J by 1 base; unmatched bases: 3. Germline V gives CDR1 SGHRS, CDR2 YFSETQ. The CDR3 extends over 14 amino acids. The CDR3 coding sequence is TGCGCCAGCAGCTACGGGGACAGCCAAGAGACCCAGTACTTC. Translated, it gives CASSYGDSQETQYF.

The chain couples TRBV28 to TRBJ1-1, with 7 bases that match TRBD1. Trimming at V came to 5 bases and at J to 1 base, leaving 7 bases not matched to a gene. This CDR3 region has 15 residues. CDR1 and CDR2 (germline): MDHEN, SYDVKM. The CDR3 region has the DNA TGTGCCAGCAGTACTGCCGGGACAGCGAACACTGAAGCTTTCTTT. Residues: CASSTAGTANTEAFF.

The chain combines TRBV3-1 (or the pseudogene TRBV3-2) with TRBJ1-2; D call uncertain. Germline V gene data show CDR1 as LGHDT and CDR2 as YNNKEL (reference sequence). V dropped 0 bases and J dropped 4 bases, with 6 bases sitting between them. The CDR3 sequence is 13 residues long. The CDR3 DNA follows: TGTGCCAGCAGCCAAGAAGGCAGCTATGGCTACACCTTC. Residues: CASSQEGSYGYTF.

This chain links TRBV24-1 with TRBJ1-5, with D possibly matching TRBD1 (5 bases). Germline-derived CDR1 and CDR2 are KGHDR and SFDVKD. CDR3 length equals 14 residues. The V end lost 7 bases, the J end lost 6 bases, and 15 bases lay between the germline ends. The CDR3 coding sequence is TGTGCCACCAGCCCCCGGGGGTTTGTTCAGCCCCAGCATTTT. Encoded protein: CATSPRGFVQPQHF.

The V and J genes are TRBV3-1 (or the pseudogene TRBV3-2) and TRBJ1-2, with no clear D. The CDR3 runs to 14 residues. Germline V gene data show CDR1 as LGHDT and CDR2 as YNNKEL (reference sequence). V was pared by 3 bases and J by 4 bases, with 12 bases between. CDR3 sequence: CASSHNQIIYGYTF. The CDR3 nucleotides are TGTGCCAGCAGCCACAATCAGATTATCTATGGCTACACCTTC.

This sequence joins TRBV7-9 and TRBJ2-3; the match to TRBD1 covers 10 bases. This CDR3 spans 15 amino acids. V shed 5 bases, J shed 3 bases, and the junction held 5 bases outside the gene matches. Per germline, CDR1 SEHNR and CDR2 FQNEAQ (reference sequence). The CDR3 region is CASSIQGQGTDTQYF. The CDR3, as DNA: TGTGCCAGCAGCATACAGGGACAGGGGACAGATACGCAGTATTTT. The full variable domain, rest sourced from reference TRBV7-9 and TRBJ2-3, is DTGVSQNPRHKITKRGQNVTFRCDPISEHNRLYWYRQTLGQGPEFLTYFQNEAQLEKSRLLSDRFSAERPKGSFSTLEIQRTEQGDSAMYLCASSIQGQGTDTQYFGPGTRLTVL.

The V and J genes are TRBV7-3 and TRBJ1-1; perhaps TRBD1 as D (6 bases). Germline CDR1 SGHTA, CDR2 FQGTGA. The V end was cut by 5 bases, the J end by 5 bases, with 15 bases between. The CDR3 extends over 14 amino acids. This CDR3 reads CASSPEGGVTEAFF. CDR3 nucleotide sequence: TGTGCCAGCAGCCCCGAGGGGGGGGTGACTGAAGCTTTCTTT.

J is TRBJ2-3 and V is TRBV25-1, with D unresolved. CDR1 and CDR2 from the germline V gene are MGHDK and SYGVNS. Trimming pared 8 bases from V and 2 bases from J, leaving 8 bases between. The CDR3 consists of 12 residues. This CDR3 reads CASQRDTDTQYF. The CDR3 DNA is TGTGCCAGCCAGAGAGACACAGATACGCAGTATTTT.

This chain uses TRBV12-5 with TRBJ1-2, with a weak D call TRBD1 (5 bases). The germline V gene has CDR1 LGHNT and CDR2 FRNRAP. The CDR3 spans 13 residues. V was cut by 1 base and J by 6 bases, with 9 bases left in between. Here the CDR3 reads CASGLEQVHGYTF. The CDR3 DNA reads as TGTGCTAGTGGTTTGGAACAGGTCCATGGCTACACCTTC.

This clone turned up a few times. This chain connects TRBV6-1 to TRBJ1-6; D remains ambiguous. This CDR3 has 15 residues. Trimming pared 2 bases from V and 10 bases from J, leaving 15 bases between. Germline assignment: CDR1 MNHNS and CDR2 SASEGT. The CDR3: CASSELTGWESPLHF. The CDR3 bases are TGTGCCAGCAGTGAACTGACGGGTTGGGAGTCACCCCTCCACTTT.

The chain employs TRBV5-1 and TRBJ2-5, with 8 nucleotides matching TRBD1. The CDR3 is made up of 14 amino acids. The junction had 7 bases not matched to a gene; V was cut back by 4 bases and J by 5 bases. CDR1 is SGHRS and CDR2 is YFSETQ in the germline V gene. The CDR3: CASSLRQGIETQYF. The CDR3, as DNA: TGCGCCAGCAGCCTGCGACAGGGGATCGAGACCCAGTACTTC.

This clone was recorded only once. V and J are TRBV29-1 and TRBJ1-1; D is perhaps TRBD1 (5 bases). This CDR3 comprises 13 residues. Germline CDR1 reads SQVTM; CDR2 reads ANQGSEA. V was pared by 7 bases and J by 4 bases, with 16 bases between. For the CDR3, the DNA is TGCAGCGGGGGGAGGGATTTGGGCACTGAAGCTTTCTTT. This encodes CSGGRDLGTEAFF.

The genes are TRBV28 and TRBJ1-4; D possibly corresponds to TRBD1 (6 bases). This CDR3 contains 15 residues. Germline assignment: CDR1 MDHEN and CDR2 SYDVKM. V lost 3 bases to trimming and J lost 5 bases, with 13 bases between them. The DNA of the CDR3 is TGTGCCAGCAGTTTCGGAGGGGGGACCAATGAAAAACTGTTTTTT. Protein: CASSFGGGTNEKLFF.

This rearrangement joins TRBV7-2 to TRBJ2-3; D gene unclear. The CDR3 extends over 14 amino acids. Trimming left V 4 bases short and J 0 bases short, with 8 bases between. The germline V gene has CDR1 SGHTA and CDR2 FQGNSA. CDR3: CASSSYLSTDTQYF. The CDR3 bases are TGTGCCAGCAGCTCGTACCTGAGCACAGATACGCAGTATTTT. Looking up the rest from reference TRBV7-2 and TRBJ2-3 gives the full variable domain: GAGVSQSPSNKVTEKGKDVELRCDPISGHTALYWYRQSLGQGLEFLIYFQGNSAPDKSGLPSDRFSAERTGGSVSTLTIQRTQQEDSAVYLCASSSYLSTDTQYFGPGTRLTVL.